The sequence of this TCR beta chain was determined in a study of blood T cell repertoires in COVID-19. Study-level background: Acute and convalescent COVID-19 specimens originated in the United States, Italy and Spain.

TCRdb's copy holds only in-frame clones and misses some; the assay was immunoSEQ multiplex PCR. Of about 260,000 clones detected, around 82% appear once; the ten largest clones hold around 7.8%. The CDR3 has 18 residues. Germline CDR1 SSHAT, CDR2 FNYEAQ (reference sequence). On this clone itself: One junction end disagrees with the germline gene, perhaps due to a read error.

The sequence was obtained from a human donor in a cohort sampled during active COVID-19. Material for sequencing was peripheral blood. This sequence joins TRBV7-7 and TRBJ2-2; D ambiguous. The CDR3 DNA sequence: TGTGCTAGCAGCTTAGTCCCCTTCCCCTCACTGGACACCGGGGAGCTGTTTTTT. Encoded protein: CASSLVPFPSLDTGELFF.